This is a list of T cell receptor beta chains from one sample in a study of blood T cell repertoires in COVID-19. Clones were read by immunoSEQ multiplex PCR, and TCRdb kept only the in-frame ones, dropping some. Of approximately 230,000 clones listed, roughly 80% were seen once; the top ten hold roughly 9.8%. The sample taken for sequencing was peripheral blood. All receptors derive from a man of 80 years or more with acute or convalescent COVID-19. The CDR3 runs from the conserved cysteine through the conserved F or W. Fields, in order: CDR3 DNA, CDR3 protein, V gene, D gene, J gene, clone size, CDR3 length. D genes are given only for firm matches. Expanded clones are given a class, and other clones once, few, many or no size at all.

CDR3nt: TGTGCCAGCAGTCCTGGACAGGGGCAGACCCAGTACTTC; CDR3aa: CASSPGQGQTQYF; v_gene: TRBV6-5; d_gene: TRBD1; j_gene: TRBJ2-5; abundance: -; len: 13
CDR3nt: TGTGCCAGCAGGGGGGACAGGGCAGGCTACAATGAGCAGTTCTTC; CDR3aa: CASRGDRAGYNEQFF; v_gene: TRBV2; d_gene: TRBD1; j_gene: TRBJ2-1; abundance: -; len: 15
CDR3nt: TGTGCCAGTAGTATAGTGTCAGGGATCGGGTACAATGAGCAGTTCTTC; CDR3aa: CASSIVSGIGYNEQFF; v_gene: TRBV19; d_gene: -; j_gene: TRBJ2-1; abundance: -; len: 16
CDR3nt: TGTGCCAGCAGCTTAGCGTGGCCGTCCTACGAGCAGTACTTC; CDR3aa: CASSLAWPSYEQYF; v_gene: TRBV7-9; d_gene: -; j_gene: TRBJ2-7; abundance: -; len: 14
CDR3nt: TGTGCCAGCAGTTTTTCTCAGGAAAAAGAGACCCAGTACTTC; CDR3aa: CASSFSQEKETQYF; v_gene: TRBV27; d_gene: -; j_gene: TRBJ2-5; abundance: -; len: 14
CDR3nt: TGCGCCAGCGGGACCACAGGGCAAGAAGCTTTCTTT; CDR3aa: CASGTTGQEAFF; v_gene: TRBV5-1; d_gene: -; j_gene: TRBJ1-1; abundance: -; len: 12
CDR3nt: TGTGCCAGCAGCTTTATAGCGGGGGGTATCTACGAGCAGTACTTC; CDR3aa: CASSFIAGGIYEQYF; v_gene: TRBV7-2; d_gene: TRBD2; j_gene: TRBJ2-7; abundance: -; len: 15
CDR3nt: TGTGCCAGTAGTATTAGGACTACCTCTAGCACAGATACGCAGTATTTT; CDR3aa: CASSIRTTSSTDTQYF; v_gene: TRBV19; d_gene: -; j_gene: TRBJ2-3; abundance: -; len: 16
CDR3nt: TGTGCCAGCAGTTTATTTGGCGGGGGAACTGAAGCTTTCTTT; CDR3aa: CASSLFGGGTEAFF; v_gene: TRBV27; d_gene: -; j_gene: TRBJ1-1; abundance: -; len: 14
CDR3nt: TGTGCCAGCCCTTTCAGGCGAGAAGCTTTCTTT; CDR3aa: CASPFRREAFF; v_gene: TRBV6-5; d_gene: -; j_gene: TRBJ1-1; abundance: -; len: 11
CDR3nt: TGTGCCAGCAGCCCGACAAGGACACCTGCCTACGAGCAGTACTTC; CDR3aa: CASSPTRTPAYEQYF; v_gene: TRBV5-4; d_gene: -; j_gene: TRBJ2-7; abundance: few; len: 15
CDR3nt: TGTGCCAGCAGCCAAGACGGCGGCAAGATTGAAAAACTGTTTTTT; CDR3aa: CASSQDGGKIEKLFF; v_gene: TRBV4-2; d_gene: -; j_gene: TRBJ1-4; abundance: -; len: 15
CDR3nt: TGCGCCAGCAGCTCGGGACAGGGATTCTCTGGAAACACCATATATTTT; CDR3aa: CASSSGQGFSGNTIYF; v_gene: TRBV5-1; d_gene: TRBD1; j_gene: TRBJ1-3; abundance: once; len: 16
CDR3nt: TGTGCCAGCAAAGACAGGGTTAGCAATCAGCCCCAGCATTTT; CDR3aa: CASKDRVSNQPQHF; v_gene: TRBV2; d_gene: TRBD1; j_gene: TRBJ1-5; abundance: -; len: 14
CDR3nt: TGTGCCATCAGTGCGGGACAGGACTATGGCTACACCTTC; CDR3aa: CAISAGQDYGYTF; v_gene: TRBV10-3; d_gene: TRBD1; j_gene: TRBJ1-2; abundance: -; len: 13
CDR3nt: TGTGCCAGCAGTCCACTGGCGGGAGGGATCTGGGAGCAGTACTTC; CDR3aa: CASSPLAGGIWEQYF; v_gene: TRBV28; d_gene: TRBD2; j_gene: TRBJ2-7; abundance: -; len: 15
CDR3nt: TGTGCCTGGACTACAGGGGGCAGTGGAAACACCATATATTTT; CDR3aa: CAWTTGGSGNTIYF; v_gene: TRBV30; d_gene: TRBD1; j_gene: TRBJ1-3; abundance: few; len: 14
CDR3nt: TGCGCCAGCACCTTGGGTCCGGGGAAGGGCACTGAAGCTTTCTTT; CDR3aa: CASTLGPGKGTEAFF; v_gene: TRBV5-1; d_gene: -; j_gene: TRBJ1-1; abundance: -; len: 15
CDR3nt: TGTGCCTGGAAAGCGGCGTATGGCTACACCTTC; CDR3aa: CAWKAAYGYTF; v_gene: TRBV30; d_gene: -; j_gene: TRBJ1-2; abundance: -; len: 11
CDR3nt: TGTGCCAGCAGGGGGCTTCGGCGCGGAAACACCATATATTTT; CDR3aa: CASRGLRRGNTIYF; v_gene: TRBV6-4; d_gene: -; j_gene: TRBJ1-3; abundance: -; len: 14
CDR3nt: TGTGCCAGCAGTTCCCAGGATTTGAACACTGAAGCTTTCTTT; CDR3aa: CASSSQDLNTEAFF; v_gene: TRBV6-6; d_gene: -; j_gene: TRBJ1-1; abundance: -; len: 14
CDR3nt: TGCGCCAGCAGCTTGGCGGCTAGCCGATCCTACGAGCAGTACTTC; CDR3aa: CASSLAASRSYEQYF; v_gene: TRBV5-1; d_gene: -; j_gene: TRBJ2-7; abundance: -; len: 15
CDR3nt: TGCGCCAGCAGTGAGTCCAGGAACACTGAAGCTTTCTTT; CDR3aa: CASSESRNTEAFF; v_gene: TRBV10-2; d_gene: -; j_gene: TRBJ1-1; abundance: -; len: 13
CDR3nt: TGTGCCAGCAGCCTCATGGGGGGGGGCCGGGTATCCTACAATGAGCAGTTCTTC; CDR3aa: CASSLMGGGRVSYNEQFF; v_gene: TRBV5-6; d_gene: -; j_gene: TRBJ2-1; abundance: -; len: 18
CDR3nt: TGTGCCAGCAGCCCCCCCAGGATCGTCGCTGAAGCTTTCTTT; CDR3aa: CASSPPRIVAEAFF; v_gene: TRBV11-2; d_gene: -; j_gene: TRBJ1-1; abundance: few; len: 14
CDR3nt: TGTGCCAGCAGTTTACCTACAGGGGGCAGTTACGAGCAGTACTTC; CDR3aa: CASSLPTGGSYEQYF; v_gene: TRBV28; d_gene: TRBD1; j_gene: TRBJ2-7; abundance: -; len: 15
CDR3nt: TGTGCCAGCCGCTCCGGGACAGCGAACACTGAAGCTTTCTTT; CDR3aa: CASRSGTANTEAFF; v_gene: TRBV5-6; d_gene: TRBD1; j_gene: TRBJ1-1; abundance: -; len: 14
CDR3nt: TGTGCCAGCAGTTTATTGCAGGGGACAGGAGAAAAACTGTTTTTT; CDR3aa: CASSLLQGTGEKLFF; v_gene: TRBV28; d_gene: TRBD1; j_gene: TRBJ1-4; abundance: few; len: 15
CDR3nt: TGCAGCGTTGGGGGCGGGAGGATCGAGCAGTACTTC; CDR3aa: CSVGGGRIEQYF; v_gene: TRBV29-1; d_gene: TRBD2; j_gene: TRBJ2-7; abundance: -; len: 12
CDR3nt: TGTGCCAGCAGAAGGGTCACGGAGGCCTATGGCTACACCTTC; CDR3aa: CASRRVTEAYGYTF; v_gene: TRBV28; d_gene: -; j_gene: TRBJ1-2; abundance: -; len: 14
CDR3nt: TGTGCCACCAGTGGACAGGGGAACGGCATTCAGTACTTC; CDR3aa: CATSGQGNGIQYF; v_gene: TRBV24-1; d_gene: TRBD1; j_gene: TRBJ2-4; abundance: -; len: 13
CDR3nt: TGTGCCAGCAGTTTAGGCGGCAAGCCGGGCGAGCAGTACTTC; CDR3aa: CASSLGGKPGEQYF; v_gene: TRBV28; d_gene: -; j_gene: TRBJ2-7; abundance: few; len: 14
CDR3nt: TGTGCCACCAGTGCAGGGGGACGGGAGACCCAGTACTTC; CDR3aa: CATSAGGRETQYF; v_gene: TRBV24-1; d_gene: TRBD1; j_gene: TRBJ2-5; abundance: -; len: 13
CDR3nt: TGTGCCAGCAGCTTAATGAGGCCGGGGGACACCGGGGAGCTGTTTTTT; CDR3aa: CASSLMRPGDTGELFF; v_gene: TRBV7-9; d_gene: -; j_gene: TRBJ2-2; abundance: -; len: 16
CDR3nt: TGTGCCAGTAATAACCCGGGACAGGGTAGCCAGCCCCAGCATTTT; CDR3aa: CASNNPGQGSQPQHF; v_gene: TRBV19; d_gene: TRBD1; j_gene: TRBJ1-5; abundance: -; len: 15
CDR3nt: TGTGCCAGCAGGAAGGGGGCGATGGAAGAGACCCAGTACTTC; CDR3aa: CASRKGAMEETQYF; v_gene: TRBV2; d_gene: TRBD1; j_gene: TRBJ2-5; abundance: once; len: 14
CDR3nt: TGTGCCAGCAGCCAAACAGGGGGCGGGACTAATGAAAAACTGTTTTTT; CDR3aa: CASSQTGGGTNEKLFF; v_gene: TRBV5-4; d_gene: TRBD1; j_gene: TRBJ1-4; abundance: -; len: 16
CDR3nt: TGTGCCAGCAGTCAGGGACAGGGGGGTCGAAGCTCCTACAATGAGCAGTTCTTC; CDR3aa: CASSQGQGGRSSYNEQFF; v_gene: TRBV6-6; d_gene: TRBD1; j_gene: TRBJ2-1; abundance: once; len: 18
CDR3nt: TGTGCCAGCAGCGTAGGGACCCTCCTAGCGGAGACCCAGTACTTC; CDR3aa: CASSVGTLLAETQYF; v_gene: TRBV9; d_gene: -; j_gene: TRBJ2-5; abundance: -; len: 15
CDR3nt: TGCGCCAGCAGCCCCCCTGGGAGGGTAGGGCAGTTCTTC; CDR3aa: CASSPPGRVGQFF; v_gene: TRBV5-1; d_gene: TRBD2; j_gene: TRBJ2-1; abundance: -; len: 13
CDR3nt: TGTGCCACCAGCAGAGTAGGGTCAGGGGCCGCAGATACGCAGTATTTT; CDR3aa: CATSRVGSGAADTQYF; v_gene: TRBV15; d_gene: -; j_gene: TRBJ2-3; abundance: -; len: 16
CDR3nt: TGTGCCAGCAGCTTGGAAGGCGGGGGAGGGGAGGATGAGCAGTTCTTC; CDR3aa: CASSLEGGGGEDEQFF; v_gene: TRBV5-4; d_gene: TRBD2; j_gene: TRBJ2-1; abundance: -; len: 16
CDR3nt: TGTGCCAGCCAACCGGGACAGCATAATTCACCCCTCCACTTT; CDR3aa: CASQPGQHNSPLHF; v_gene: TRBV19; d_gene: TRBD1; j_gene: TRBJ1-6; abundance: -; len: 14
CDR3nt: TGTGCCAGCTCAACGACAGGGGTTCAGCCCCAGCATTTT; CDR3aa: CASSTTGVQPQHF; v_gene: TRBV18; d_gene: TRBD1; j_gene: TRBJ1-5; abundance: once; len: 13
CDR3nt: TGTGCCAGCAGCTTGGACTACCGGGACTATGGCTACACCTTC; CDR3aa: CASSLDYRDYGYTF; v_gene: TRBV5-6; d_gene: -; j_gene: TRBJ1-2; abundance: few; len: 14
CDR3nt: TGCGCCAGCAGCCACGCACAGGGAACCAAAAACATTCAGTACTTC; CDR3aa: CASSHAQGTKNIQYF; v_gene: TRBV5-1; d_gene: -; j_gene: TRBJ2-4; abundance: -; len: 15